This entry lists 23 T cell receptor beta chains sequenced from one sample in a study of T-cell memory formation after mild COVID-19. Using its own MiXCR run on the 5' RACE reads, TCRdb lists one record per CDR3 protein. The data show 400,000 to 500,000 distinct CDR3 sequences, with approximately 24% seen just once and around 8.1% held by the top ten. Sequencing was carried out using PBMCs or a T cell subset sorted from them (not recorded which). These receptors were collected from an adult woman who had mild COVID-19 (a few samples of this study predate the infection). Cell type and time point are not known.

This clonotype was counted between two and nine times. V usage is TRBV11-3 and J usage is TRBJ2-3; 10 positions match TRBD2. In germline, CDR1 is SGHNT, CDR2 YENEEA. The CDR3 covers 15 residues. V shed 5 bases, J shed 5 bases, and the junction held 7 bases outside the gene matches. CDR3 nucleotides: TGTGCCAGCAGCCTAGGACTAGCGGCTAGAGATACGCAGTATTTT. Encoded protein: CASSLGLAARDTQYF.

The V gene is TRBV15, the J gene TRBJ1-5, with 10 bases identical to TRBD1. Germline CDR1 LNHNV, CDR2 YYDKDF (reference sequence). Trimming at V came to 3 bases and at J to 6 bases, leaving 5 bases not matched to a gene. This CDR3 has 15 residues. The CDR3 region is CATSSIGQGGQPQHF. CDR3 DNA: TGTGCCACCAGCAGCATCGGACAGGGGGGTCAGCCCCAGCATTTT. The variable domain in full, with the rest retrieved from reference TRBV15 and TRBJ1-5, is DAMVIQNPRYQVTQFGKPVTLSCSQTLNHNVMYWYQQKSSQAPKLLFHYYDKDFNNEADTPDNFQSRRPNTSFCFLDIRSPGLGDTAMYLCATSSIGQGGQPQHFGDGTRLSIL.

This clonotype was seen a few times. The chain links TRBV9 to TRBJ1-1; D not resolved. This CDR3 comprises 14 residues. From germline, CDR1 is SGDLS and CDR2 YYNGEE. Deletions cut 1 base from V and 0 bases from J, with 7 bases between. The CDR3 loop is CASSVLTVNTEAFF. CDR3 DNA: TGTGCCAGCAGCGTACTTACCGTGAACACTGAAGCTTTCTTT.

In this sample, this clonotype turned up a few times. The V and J genes are TRBV9 and TRBJ2-7, with TRBD2 as a possible D gene (7 bases). V lost 2 bases and J 2 bases, leaving 14 bases between the germline ends. The CDR3 sequence is 15 residues long. From germline, CDR1 is SGDLS and CDR2 YYNGEE. CDR3: CASSVGGGPAYEQYF. In nucleotides, the CDR3 is TGTGCCAGCAGCGTGGGGGGGGGGCCCGCCTACGAGCAGTACTTC.

This clonotype was seen a few times. The V and J genes are TRBV6-2 or TRBV6-3 and TRBJ2-2; the D is unclear. CDR3 length equals 14 residues. The germline V gene has CDR1 MNHEY and CDR2 SVGEGT. V lost 5 bases and J 2 bases, leaving 9 bases between the germline ends. This CDR3 is CASSPNDNTGELFF. CDR3 sequence (DNA): TGTGCCAGCAGTCCCAACGACAACACCGGGGAGCTGTTTTTT.

This clonotype appeared a few times. CDR3 sequence reads: CASSPSVGGLGEQFF. As DNA, the CDR3 is TGTGCCAGCAGCCCATCGGTAGGGGGGTTAGGCGAGCAGTTCTTC. This chain uses TRBV7-3 with TRBJ2-1; D tentatively fits TRBD1 or TRBD2 (6 bases each). V shed 5 bases and J shed 10 bases, with 21 bases lying between them. Per the germline V gene, CDR1 is SGHTA and CDR2 is FQGTGA. The CDR3 runs to 15 residues.

This chain uses TRBV15 with TRBJ2-7; D unclear. CDR3 length: 16 amino acids. V lost 3 bases and J lost 4, with 19 bases in between. The germline gives CDR1 LNHNV, CDR2 YYDKDF (reference sequence). The CDR3 reads CATSRYLWFPTYEQYF. The CDR3 DNA reads TGTGCCACCAGCAGGTATCTGTGGTTCCCTACTTACGAGCAGTACTTC.

This clonotype showed up just a few times. The rearrangement links TRBV3-1 to TRBJ2-4, with a weak D call TRBD2 (6 bases). V was cut by 4 bases and J by 7 bases, with 14 bases left in between. The CDR3 covers 14 residues. Germline CDR1 LGHDT, CDR2 YNNKEL (reference sequence). CDR3 region: CASSLTGEANIQYF. CDR3 DNA: TGTGCCAGCAGCCTTACCGGGGAGGCGAACATTCAGTACTTC.

V gene TRBV7-3 combines with J gene TRBJ1-1; a weak D match, TRBD1 (6 bases). This CDR3 spans 14 amino acids. Germline values: CDR1 SGHTA, CDR2 FQGTGA. V lost 11 bases, J lost 5 bases, and 21 bases lay in between. The CDR3 sequence is CASSVQGRLTEAFF. Written as DNA, the CDR3 is TGTGCCTCCTCGGTACAGGGACGGTTGACTGAAGCTTTCTTT.

This clonotype was detected a few times. The chain carries TRBV7-9 and TRBJ1-4; possibly TRBD1 for D (6 bases). Germline CDR1 and CDR2: SEHNR and FQNEAQ (reference sequence). Between the trimmed V and J ends, which lost 5 bases and 4 bases, there was a span of 14 bases. This CDR3 has 15 amino acids. The CDR3 region has the DNA TGTGCCAGCAGCCCCTCTACAGGGATTAATGAAAAACTGTTTTTT. Translating it yields CASSPSTGINEKLFF.

A word on this clonotype: A much larger clone differs by one base, so this may be a read error. V usage is TRBV5-5 and J usage is TRBJ2-3, with 14 bases fitting TRBD2. Per the germline V gene, CDR1 is SGHKS and CDR2 is YYEKEE (reference sequence). CDR3 length equals 16 residues. CDR3 in DNA: TGTGCCTGCAGCTTGGGACTAGCGGGAGCCGTGGATACGCAGTATTTT. It yields the protein CACSLGLAGAVDTQYF.

This clonotype was picked up a small number of times. The V call is TRBV5-1, the J call TRBJ2-7, with 9 bases lining up with TRBD1. Germline V lookup: CDR1 SGHRS, CDR2 YFSETQ. There are 16 residues in the CDR3. J was trimmed by 4 bases and V by 3 bases; bases with no gene match: 11. In nucleotides, the CDR3 is TGCGCCAGCAGCTCCACCGGGACAGGGTTGAGGTACGAGCAGTACTTC. This codes for CASSSTGTGLRYEQYF.

Comment on this clonotype: The germline gene is not matched at one end of the junction; a read error may be the cause. The rearrangement joins TRBV4-2 to TRBJ2-1; D is possibly TRBD1 (6 bases). CDR3 length: 13 residues. The germline V gene has CDR1 LGHNA and CDR2 YNFKEQ. Here the CDR3 reads CDSSQPGEKEQFF. Here the CDR3 DNA reads TGTGACAGCAGCCAACCAGGGGAAAAGGAGCAGTTCTTC.

This clonotype occurred a few times. The chain couples TRBV5-1 to TRBJ2-7, with 7 bases aligning to TRBD2. Losses at the gene ends were 4 bases for V and 5 bases for J; bases not matched to a gene: 9. The CDR3 covers 14 residues. Germline assignment: CDR1 SGHRS and CDR2 YFSETQ. This chain's CDR3 is CASSLTSPANEQYF. CDR3 DNA sequence: TGCGCCAGCAGCCTGACTAGCCCGGCGAACGAGCAGTACTTC.

This clonotype came up a few times. This chain connects TRBV5-1 to TRBJ1-2, with TRBD1 matching over 12 bases. The V gene's germline CDR1 is SGHRS and CDR2 YFSETQ. The CDR3 covers 14 residues. The junction had 6 bases not matched to a gene; V was cut back by 4 bases and J by 8 bases. The CDR3 DNA follows: TGCGCCAGCAGCGGGGGACAGGGGGCAGGAGGCTACACCTTC. It specifies CASSGGQGAGGYTF.

The chain couples TRBV9 to TRBJ1-5, with D possibly TRBD1 on 5 matching bases. The CDR3 contains 14 residues. V was pared by 4 bases and J by 6 bases, with 14 bases between. Per germline, CDR1 SGDLS and CDR2 YYNGEE. CDR3 DNA sequence: TGTGCCAGCAGCCCCCTAGGGACGGGTCAGCCCCAGCATTTT. It translates to CASSPLGTGQPQHF.

The chain combines TRBV20-1 with TRBJ1-4, with D maybe TRBD1 (6 bases). The CDR3 runs to 13 residues. The germline V gene encodes CDR1 DFQATT and CDR2 SNEGSKA (reference sequence). The V end was cut by 6 bases, the J end by 2 bases, with 10 bases between. DNA for the CDR3: TGCAGTGCAAACAGGGTCACTAATGAAAAACTGTTTTTT. The encoded protein is CSANRVTNEKLFF.

The chain links TRBV7-6 to TRBJ2-3, with TRBD2 matching over 8 bases. The germline V gene has CDR1 SGHVS and CDR2 FNYEAQ. This CDR3 region has 15 residues. J lost 2 bases, V lost 5 bases, and 6 bases had no gene match. CDR3 in amino acids: CASSRAGGITDTQYF. Written as DNA, the CDR3 is TGTGCCAGCAGCAGGGCGGGGGGAATCACAGATACGCAGTATTTT.

The rearrangement uses TRBV5-1 and TRBJ2-1, with TRBD2 identical over 8 bases. Germline V lookup: CDR1 SGHRS, CDR2 YFSETQ. The trim removed 0 bases at V and 3 bases at J, leaving 5 bases unmatched. The CDR3 is made up of 16 amino acids. The CDR3 nucleotides are TGCGCCAGCAGCTTGGCCTCTAGCGGGCACTACAATGAGCAGTTCTTC. Translating gives CASSLASSGHYNEQFF.

The chain employs TRBV4-1 and TRBJ2-5; 12 bases fit TRBD2. CDR3 length: 16 amino acids. Germline values: CDR1 MGHRA, CDR2 YSYEKL. Losses at the gene ends were 2 bases for V and 4 bases for J; bases not matched to a gene: 5. The DNA for the CDR3 is TGCGCCAGCAGCCAATTCCTAGCGGGAGGGCGAGAGACCCAGTACTTC. This translates into CASSQFLAGGRETQYF.

The J gene is TRBJ1-1, the V gene TRBV24-1; 10 nucleotides match TRBD1. The CDR3 covers 15 residues. CDR1 is KGHDR, CDR2 SFDVKD, per germline. Trimming at V came to 2 bases and at J to 3 bases, leaving 2 bases not matched to a gene. CDR3 amino acids: CATSDSGTGDTEAFF. The CDR3 DNA follows: TGTGCCACCAGTGATTCTGGGACAGGGGACACTGAAGCTTTCTTT.

V gene TRBV20-1 combines with J gene TRBJ2-5; either TRBD1 or TRBD2 may supply D (5 bases each). Trimming removed 5 bases from V and 5 bases from J, with 15 bases in between. The CDR3 runs 13 residues. Germline loops: CDR1 DFQATT, CDR2 SNEGSKA (reference sequence). The CDR3 spells CSAEGRVGETQYF. The DNA for the CDR3 is TGCAGTGCTGAGGGACGGGTAGGGGAGACCCAGTACTTC.

The chain has TRBV5-5 and TRBJ2-1, with a possible D match to TRBD2 (7 bases). The CDR3 is 15 residues long. Per the germline V gene, CDR1 is SGHKS and CDR2 is YYEKEE (reference sequence). Trimming pared 2 bases from V and 7 bases from J, leaving 16 bases between. The CDR3 coding sequence is TGTGCCAGCAGCTTCTGGGAGGGGGACGGGAATGAGCAGTTCTTC. Translation gives CASSFWEGDGNEQFF.